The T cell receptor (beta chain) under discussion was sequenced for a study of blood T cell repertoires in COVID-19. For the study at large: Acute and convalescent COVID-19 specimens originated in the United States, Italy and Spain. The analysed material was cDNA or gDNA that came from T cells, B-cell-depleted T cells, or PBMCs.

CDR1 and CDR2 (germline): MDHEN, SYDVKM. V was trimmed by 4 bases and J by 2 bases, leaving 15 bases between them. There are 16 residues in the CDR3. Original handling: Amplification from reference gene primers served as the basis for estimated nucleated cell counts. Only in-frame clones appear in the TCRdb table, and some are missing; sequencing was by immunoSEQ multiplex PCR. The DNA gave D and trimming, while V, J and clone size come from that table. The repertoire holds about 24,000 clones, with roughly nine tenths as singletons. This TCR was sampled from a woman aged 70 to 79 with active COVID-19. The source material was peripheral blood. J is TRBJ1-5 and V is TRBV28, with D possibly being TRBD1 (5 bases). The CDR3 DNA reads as TGTGCCAGCAGTTCCCCTAGAGGGGAGGGCAATCAGCCCCAGCATTTT. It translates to CASSSPRGEGNQPQHF.